The rows below give T cell receptor beta chains drawn from one sample of a study of human T cells and chemical hapten exposure. Each CDR3 protein is one row after TCRdb ran MiXCR on the RACE reads. The sample yields tens of thousands of distinct CDR3 sequences, roughly 9.8% seen once. This specimen consisted of whole blood, obtained in connection with sensitization to the hapten diphenylcyclopropenone (DPC). Every receptor here comes from a man aged 35-49 years with alopecia areata. Some clones in this sample may be carry-over from other donors' samples. The CDR3 runs from the conserved cysteine through the conserved F or W. D genes are given only for firm matches. The size field is filled for only some rows; it gives once, few, many or a size class.

clone_size	v_call	d_call	j_call	cdr3_nt	cdr3_aa
many	TRBV19	TRBD1	TRBJ2-2	TGTGCCAGTAGTATATTAGGACTCGGACAGGGGCAAACCGGGGAGCTGTTTTTT	CASSILGLGQGQTGELFF
many	TRBV14	TRBD2	TRBJ2-1	TGTGCCAGCAGCCTCCTATCGGGAGGGAACAATGAGCAGTTCTTC	CASSLLSGGNNEQFF
once	TRBV3-1	-	TRBJ1-3	TGTGCCAGCAGCCAAGGAAGGCATGGAAACACCATATATTTT	CASSQGRHGNTIYF
-	TRBV7-9	-	TRBJ2-4	TGTGCCAGCAGCACCGGGACTTTAAACATTCAGTACTTC	CASSTGTLNIQYF
few	TRBV6-2/TRBV6-3	TRBD1	TRBJ1-2	TGTGCCAGCAGTTACACGGGACAGGGAAACTATGGCTACACCTTC	CASSYTGQGNYGYTF
many	TRBV20-1	-	TRBJ2-7	TGCAGTGCCCTATTCCAGAAGGGAGGACCCTACGAGCAGTACTTC	CSALFQKGGPYEQYF
many	TRBV10-3	-	TRBJ2-5	TGTGCCATCAGTGAGCGAGAGGGGGAAGAGACCCAGTACTTC	CAISEREGEETQYF
many	TRBV28	TRBD1	TRBJ1-2	TGTGCCAGCAGTTTACGACAGGGATACTATGGCTACACCTTC	CASSLRQGYYGYTF
-	TRBV29-1	TRBD1	TRBJ2-1	TGCAGCGTAGACAGGGGGCGAGGGTACAATGAGCAGTTCTTC	CSVDRGRGYNEQFF
-	TRBV2	TRBD1	TRBJ2-4	TGTGCCAGCAGAGCACAGGGGTTGGCCAAAAACATTCAGTACTTC	CASRAQGLAKNIQYF
many	TRBV7-2	TRBD1	TRBJ2-7	TGTGCCAGCAGCTTAGACAGGGGTCCCTACGAGCAGTACTTC	CASSLDRGPYEQYF
few	TRBV20-1	TRBD2	TRBJ2-3	TGTAGTGCACATGCTAGCGGGAGGGCCAATACGCAGTATTTT	CSAHASGRANTQYF
few	TRBV6-5	-	TRBJ2-7	TGTGCCAGCAGTTACGGGGGCCTAGGGCACGAGCAGTACTTC	CASSYGGLGHEQYF
-	TRBV28	TRBD1	TRBJ2-1	TGTGCCAGCAGTAACAGGGGAATCCAAAGCAAACAGTTCTTC	CASSNRGIQSKQFF
many	TRBV6-5	TRBD2	TRBJ2-3	TGTGCCAGCAGTTGGCAGCGGGAGTCAGATACGCAGTATTTT	CASSWQRESDTQYF
many	TRBV7-8	-	TRBJ2-1	TGTGCCAGCAGCTTCCAGGTCTTGGGACGTAAATACAATGAGCAGTTCTTC	CASSFQVLGRKYNEQFF
few	TRBV12-3/TRBV12-4	-	TRBJ2-2	TGTGCCAGCCACCCAGGCGGGATAGGGTCCGGGGAGCTGTTTTTT	CASHPGGIGSGELFF
-	TRBV20-1	-	TRBJ2-7	TGCAGTGCTAGAGATTCCGTATCCCACGAGCAGTACTTC	CSARDSVSHEQYF
-	TRBV18	-	TRBJ1-1	TGTGCCAGCTCACCTATTCCCCGTAACACTGAAGCTTTCTTT	CASSPIPRNTEAFF
many	TRBV12-3/TRBV12-4	-	TRBJ1-5	TGTGCCAGCAGTCTCACCTACGCGAAGAGGGGCAATCAGCCCCAGCATTTT	CASSLTYAKRGNQPQHF
few	TRBV2	-	TRBJ2-2	TGTGCCAGCAGACTAGTTCGGTCCGGGGAGCTGTTTTTT	CASRLVRSGELFF
few	TRBV6-2/TRBV6-3	-	TRBJ2-3	TGTGCCAGCAGTTACGTTATCCGCAGTGATACGCAGTATTTT	CASSYVIRSDTQYF